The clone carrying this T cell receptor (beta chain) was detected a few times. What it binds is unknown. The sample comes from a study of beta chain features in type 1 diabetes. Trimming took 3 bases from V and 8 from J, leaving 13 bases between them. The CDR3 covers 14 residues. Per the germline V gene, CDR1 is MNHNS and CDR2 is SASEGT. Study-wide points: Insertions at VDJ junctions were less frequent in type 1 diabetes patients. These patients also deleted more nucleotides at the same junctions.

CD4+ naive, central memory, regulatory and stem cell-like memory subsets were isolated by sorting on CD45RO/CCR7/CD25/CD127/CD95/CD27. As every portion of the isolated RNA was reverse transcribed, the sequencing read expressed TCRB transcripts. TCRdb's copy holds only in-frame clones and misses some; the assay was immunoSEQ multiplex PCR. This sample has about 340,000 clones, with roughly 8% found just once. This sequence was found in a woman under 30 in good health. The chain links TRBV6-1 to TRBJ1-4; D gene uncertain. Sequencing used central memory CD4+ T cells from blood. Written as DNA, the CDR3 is TGTGCCAGCAGTGATTCTGGGGTTTGGGAAAAACTGTTTTTT. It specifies CASSDSGVWEKLFF.